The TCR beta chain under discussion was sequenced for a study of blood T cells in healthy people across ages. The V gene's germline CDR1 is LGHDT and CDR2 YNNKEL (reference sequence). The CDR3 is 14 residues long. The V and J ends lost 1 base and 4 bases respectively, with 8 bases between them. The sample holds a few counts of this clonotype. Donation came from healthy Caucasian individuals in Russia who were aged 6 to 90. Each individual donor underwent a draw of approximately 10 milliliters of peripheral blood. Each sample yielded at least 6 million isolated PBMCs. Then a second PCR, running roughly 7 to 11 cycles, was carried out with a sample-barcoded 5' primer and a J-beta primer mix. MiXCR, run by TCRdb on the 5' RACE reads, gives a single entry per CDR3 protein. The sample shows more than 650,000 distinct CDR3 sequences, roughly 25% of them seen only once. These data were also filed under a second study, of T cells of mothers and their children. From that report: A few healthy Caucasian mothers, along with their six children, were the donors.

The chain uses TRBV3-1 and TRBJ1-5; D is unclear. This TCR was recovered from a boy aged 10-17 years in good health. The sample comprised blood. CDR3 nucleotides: TGTGCCAGCAGCCAAGCCTGGGAAAATCAGCCCCAGCATTTT. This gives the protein CASSQAWENQPQHF.